This T cell receptor beta chain was observed in a study of early T cells in non-severe SARS-CoV-2 infection. Study at large: Bulk RNA from unsorted whole blood was sequenced; chains were unpaired.

From the 5' RACE reads, TCRdb called clonotypes with MiXCR, one entry per CDR3 protein. The sample consists of about 60,000 distinct CDR3 sequences, roughly an eighth of them appearing once. J lost 5 bases, V lost 4 bases, and 6 bases had no gene match. This CDR3 spans 15 amino acids. Germline V CDR1 and CDR2: DFQATT, SNEGSKA (reference sequence). This chain uses TRBV20-1 with TRBJ2-3; 13 bases are a match to TRBD2. The specimen was whole blood. This clonotype was sampled from an adult who was a healthcare worker with PCR-confirmed SARS-CoV-2 infection or an uninfected control (not recorded which). The CDR3 DNA follows: TGCAGTGCTACACTAGCGGGGGGGCCTATAGATACGCAGTATTTT. Its translation: CSATLAGGPIDTQYF.